What follows are 7 T cell receptor beta chains derived from one specimen sequenced in a study of CD8 T cells in Susac syndrome. The authors reverse transcribed 0.5 to 1 ug RNA with random hexamers. One entry per CDR3 protein, called by TCRdb with MiXCR from the immunoSEQ multiplex PCR reads. There are 120,000 or so distinct CDR3 sequences in the sample; roughly 94% occur only once, and about 0.098% lies in the top ten. Sequenced input: CD4+ T cells from PBMCs. The receptors here all came from a human donor in good health.

V gene TRBV9 combines with J gene TRBJ2-7; either TRBD1 or TRBD2 may supply D (6 bases each). The germline gives CDR1 SGDLS, CDR2 YYNGEE. The CDR3 contains 15 residues. The V and J ends lost 3 bases and 3 bases respectively, with 16 bases between them. The CDR3: CASSAGGIGNYEQYF. CDR3 nucleotides: TGTGCCAGCAGCGCCGGGGGCATCGGGAACTACGAGCAGTACTTC.

In its sample, this clonotype was seen once. One end of the junction is discordant with germline, which a read error may explain. This CDR3 reads CASSHGQGSENTIYF. CDR3 bases: TGTGCCAGCAGCCATGGACAGGGGTCTGAAAACACCATATATTTT. This chain connects TRBV3-1 to TRBJ1-3; the match to TRBD1 covers 9 bases. CDR3 length: 15 amino acids. Germline V CDR1 and CDR2: LGHDT, YNNKEL (reference sequence).

The J gene is TRBJ2-3, the V gene TRBV20-1; possible D gene TRBD1, 6 bases. The ends were cut back, 2 bases at V and 0 bases at J, with 12 bases in the middle. The CDR3 is 15 amino acids. Per the germline V gene, CDR1 is DFQATT and CDR2 is SNEGSKA (reference sequence). The CDR3 DNA reads TGCAGTGCTAGACCCGGGACAACTAGCACAGATACGCAGTATTTT. Its protein product is CSARPGTTSTDTQYF.

The rearrangement uses TRBV19 and TRBJ2-7; TRBD2 matches 7 bases. CDR3 size: 14 residues. Germline CDR1 LNHDA, CDR2 SQIVND (reference sequence). With V trimmed by 3 bases and J by 5 bases, 7 bases remained unmatched. The CDR3 is CASSIGRESHEQYF. The DNA for the CDR3 is TGTGCCAGTAGTATTGGGCGGGAGTCCCACGAGCAGTACTTC.

The chain is built from TRBV28 and TRBJ2-1; D possibly corresponds to TRBD2 (6 bases). Between the trimmed V and J ends, which lost 7 bases and 0 bases, there was a span of 13 bases. Per germline, CDR1 MDHEN and CDR2 SYDVKM. The length of the CDR3 is 15 residues. The CDR3 loop reads CASTTAGSSYNEQFF. CDR3 DNA sequence: TGTGCCAGCACCACAGCGGGTTCCTCCTACAATGAGCAGTTCTTC.

This chain links TRBV29-1 with TRBJ1-5; maybe TRBD1 (6 bases). CDR1 and CDR2 (germline): SQVTM, ANQGSEA. The CDR3 is made up of 14 amino acids. V lost 4 bases and J lost 6, with 16 bases in between. CDR3 sequence (DNA): TGCAGCGTTGGGCCCGGGGGGCGAGGTCAGCCCCAGCATTTT. This translates into CSVGPGGRGQPQHF.

The chain recombines TRBV27 with TRBJ1-5; no reliable D call. This CDR3 contains 13 residues. The ends were cut back, 6 bases at V and 0 bases at J, with 6 bases in the middle. Per germline, CDR1 MNHEY and CDR2 SMNVEV (reference sequence). The CDR3 region is CASRDYSNQPQHF. The CDR3 DNA reads as TGTGCCAGCAGGGATTATAGCAATCAGCCCCAGCATTTT.